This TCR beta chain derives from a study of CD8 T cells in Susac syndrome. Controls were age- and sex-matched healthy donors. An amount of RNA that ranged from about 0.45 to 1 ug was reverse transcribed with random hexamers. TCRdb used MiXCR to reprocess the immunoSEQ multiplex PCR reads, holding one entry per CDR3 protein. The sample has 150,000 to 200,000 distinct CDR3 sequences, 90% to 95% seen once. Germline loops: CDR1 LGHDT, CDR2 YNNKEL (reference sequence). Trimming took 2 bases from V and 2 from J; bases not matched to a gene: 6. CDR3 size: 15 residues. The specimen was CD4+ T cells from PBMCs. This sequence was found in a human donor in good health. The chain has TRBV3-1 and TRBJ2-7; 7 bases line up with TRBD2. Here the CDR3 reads CASSQSGGLTYEQYF. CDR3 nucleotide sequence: TGTGCCAGCAGCCAATCCGGGGGACTAACCTACGAGCAGTACTTC.